This T cell receptor beta chain emerged from a study of cytomegalovirus exposure and HLA in healthy donors. Looking at the study overall: Out of 150 million to 200 million T cells, an earlier analysis found some 120 million unique TCR beta sequences in total.

60 Vbeta and 13 Jbeta primers were used in PCR. Repertoires were generated with immunoSEQ multiplex PCR, while TCRdb's copy carries only in-frame clones and drops some. The sample includes about 180,000 clones, 70% to 80% of them seen just once. This CDR3 spans 16 amino acids. Looked up from germline, CDR1 is SGHRS and CDR2 is YFSETQ. The sequenced sample was PBMCs. The chain carries TRBV5-1 and TRBJ2-5, with 7 positions matching TRBD1. The J call may be wrong; the DNA end is better matched by TRBJ2-7. This TCR derives from a man aged 18 to 29 in good health and CMV-seronegative. CDR3 amino acids: CASSYNPGGSSYEQYF. CDR3 nucleotides: TGCGCCAGCAGCTATAACCCAGGGGGTTCCTCCTACGAGCAGTACTTC.